These T cell receptor beta chains were read from a single sample in a study of blood T cell repertoires in COVID-19. Libraries were prepared by immunoSEQ multiplex PCR; TCRdb keeps only in-frame clonotypes and omits some of them. The sample shows fewer than 90,000 clones, over 75% of them seen only once. What was sequenced was peripheral blood. These receptors all stem from a man between 50 and 59 years old with acute or convalescent COVID-19. The CDR3 runs from the conserved cysteine through the conserved F or W. Each record gives: V gene, J gene, CDR3 protein.

V: TRBV19; J: TRBJ1-2; CDR3: CASSTEGNLGTGYGYTF
V: TRBV6-2/TRBV6-3; J: TRBJ1-6; CDR3: CASSPWKGASAISPLHF
V: TRBV3-1/TRBV3-2; J: TRBJ2-3; CDR3: CASRSGQNTQYF
V: TRBV19; J: TRBJ2-2; CDR3: CASRQGRNTGELFF
V: TRBV6-5; J: TRBJ1-2; CDR3: CASSYGTGAYGYTF
V: TRBV19; J: TRBJ1-1; CDR3: CASKTGGGPEAFF
V: TRBV10-3; J: TRBJ1-2; CDR3: CAISDRVLDPAYGYTF
V: TRBV6-5; J: TRBJ2-2; CDR3: CASSYRTGNTGELFF
V: TRBV4-1; J: TRBJ2-7; CDR3: CASSQIRSYEQYF
V: TRBV2; J: TRBJ1-1; CDR3: CASGVGGGTEAFF
V: TRBV30; J: TRBJ1-1; CDR3: CAWTPGQPNTEAFF
V: TRBV18; J: TRBJ1-1; CDR3: CASSPSDSGNTEAFF
V: TRBV7-2; J: TRBJ1-2; CDR3: CASSLKGGGAFNYGYTF
V: TRBV19; J: TRBJ1-6; CDR3: CASSIVGGAYNSPLHF
V: TRBV7-9; J: TRBJ1-1; CDR3: CASSSGTAEAFF
V: TRBV3-1/TRBV3-2; J: TRBJ2-1; CDR3: CASSRMSGTQGQQFF
V: TRBV5-1; J: TRBJ1-6; CDR3: CASSLGDTGSSPLHF
V: TRBV19; J: TRBJ1-5; CDR3: CASSIWGVWGQPQHF
V: TRBV30; J: TRBJ1-3; CDR3: CAWSADRSGNTIYF
V: TRBV9; J: TRBJ2-1; CDR3: CASSVQGLAGHYEQFF
V: TRBV4-3; J: TRBJ2-7; CDR3: CASSQDIGRAEGYEQYF
V: TRBV28; J: TRBJ1-5; CDR3: CASSLVQGAWNQPQHF
V: TRBV5-1; J: TRBJ2-7; CDR3: CASSFGAGSTYEQYF
V: TRBV2; J: TRBJ1-5; CDR3: CASSLRQGANQPQHF
V: TRBV7-9; J: TRBJ2-7; CDR3: CASSLLTSGRYEQYF
V: TRBV7-8; J: TRBJ1-4; CDR3: CASSIWDRENNEKLFF
V: TRBV29-1; J: TRBJ2-7; CDR3: CSVSGLAGKISYEQYF
V: TRBV2; J: TRBJ1-2; CDR3: CASSRDRDDYGYTF
V: TRBV4-3; J: TRBJ2-1; CDR3: CASSPGTGSYNEQFF
V: TRBV12-3/TRBV12-4; J: TRBJ1-1; CDR3: CASSPTGDTEAFF
V: TRBV18; J: TRBJ1-1; CDR3: CASSPGTGIMNTEAFF
V: TRBV5-6; J: TRBJ2-1; CDR3: CASSSGWWSYNEQFF
V: TRBV19; J: TRBJ1-2; CDR3: CASTSTAADYGYTF
V: TRBV11-1; J: TRBJ1-2; CDR3: CASSARVTNYGYTF
V: TRBV2; J: TRBJ1-2; CDR3: CASSAGPEGYTF